These 9 T cell receptor beta chains were all obtained from the same sample, sequenced in a study of shared T cell receptors in the human thymus. Measured with immunoSEQ multiplex PCR; TCRdb has only the in-frame clones, and not every one. This sample has under 700,000 clones, with 75% to 85% found just once. These data also formed part of another study, on human thymus T cells.

The material sequenced was thymocytes. The receptor source for this set is a boy in the first two years of life with a congenital heart defect.

This clone was recorded once. The rearrangement links TRBV6-4 to TRBJ2-1; 8 positions match TRBD2. V was clipped by 6 bases and J by 8 bases; unmatched bases: 15. The CDR3 loop spans 16 amino acids. Per the germline V gene, CDR1 is MRHNA and CDR2 is SNTAGT. The CDR3 DNA reads TGTGCCAGCAGCGCCTCTGGGAGCGGGGGTTCTTATGAGCAGTTCTTC. Amino acid sequence: CASSASGSGGSYEQFF.

The rearrangement joins TRBV27 to TRBJ2-7; D not certain. In germline, CDR1 is MNHEY, CDR2 SMNVEV (reference sequence). The ends were cut back, 5 bases at V and 3 bases at J, with 11 bases in the middle. The length of the CDR3 is 13 residues. The DNA of the CDR3 is TGTGCCAGCAGTAGCCGACGACACTACGAGCAGTACTTC. This encodes CASSSRRHYEQYF.

The rearrangement links TRBV11-3 to TRBJ2-1, with D perhaps matching TRBD1 (5 bases). This CDR3 is 11 amino acids long. Germline V gene lookup returns CDR1 SGHNT and CDR2 YENEEA. The V and J ends lost 4 bases and 7 bases respectively, with 5 bases between them. DNA of the CDR3: TGTGCCAGCAGCTCAGGGAATGAGCAGTTCTTC. This gives the protein CASSSGNEQFF.

The chain combines TRBV29-1 with TRBJ2-3, with D possibly being TRBD2 (6 bases). The CDR3 loop spans 17 amino acids. V lost 4 bases, J lost 4 bases, and 24 bases lay in between. Germline V gives CDR1 SQVTM, CDR2 ANQGSEA. CDR3 amino acids: CSVVYFPISREADTQYF. The CDR3 DNA is TGCAGCGTTGTGTATTTCCCCATATCTAGGGAGGCAGATACGCAGTATTTT.

This clone has a handful of counts. The chain employs TRBV29-1 and TRBJ2-5; 9 nucleotides align to TRBD1. The V gene's germline CDR1 is SQVTM and CDR2 ANQGSEA. The length of the CDR3 is 18 residues. The junction had 19 bases not matched to a gene; V was cut back by 5 bases and J by 3 bases. The CDR3 DNA reads as TGCAGCGTTCAATATGTCCCGGGACAGGGTAGGGGGAAAGAGACCCAGTACTTC. Its protein product is CSVQYVPGQGRGKETQYF.

The chain carries TRBV15 and TRBJ2-7, with 10 bases fitting TRBD1. The CDR3 totals 14 residues. The V gene's germline CDR1 is LNHNV and CDR2 YYDKDF (reference sequence). After removal of 1 base from V and 7 bases from J, the junction contained 4 bases not matched to a gene. In DNA form, the CDR3 reads TGTGCCACCAGCAGAGGGACAGGGGGAAGGGAGCAGTACTTC. Encoded protein: CATSRGTGGREQYF.

This clone was picked up a small number of times. The CDR3 bases are TGCGCCAGCAGCCACCAGGGTAATCCCGATGAAAAACTGTTTTTT. Protein product: CASSHQGNPDEKLFF. This chain connects TRBV4-1 to TRBJ1-4; perhaps TRBD1 as D (5 bases). Trimming took off 3 bases at V and 6 bases at J, with 14 bases between the two ends. Germline V gene lookup returns CDR1 MGHRA and CDR2 YSYEKL. The length of the CDR3 is 15 residues.

V gene TRBV6-1 combines with J gene TRBJ1-5; TRBD1 is a possible D gene (5 bases). The CDR3 covers 14 residues. The germline V gene has CDR1 MNHNS and CDR2 SASEGT. The V end lost 2 bases, the J end lost 0 bases, and 5 bases lay between the germline ends. CDR3 loop: CASSERGSNQPQHF. Here the CDR3 DNA reads TGTGCCAGCAGTGAAAGGGGTAGCAATCAGCCCCAGCATTTT.

The chain uses TRBV19 and TRBJ2-3, with a weak D call TRBD2 (7 bases). Deletions cut 3 bases from V and 6 bases from J, with 13 bases between. Per the germline V gene, CDR1 is LNHDA and CDR2 is SQIVND (reference sequence). CDR3 length equals 14 residues. The CDR3 loop reads CASSISGGRDTQYF. Here the CDR3 DNA reads TGTGCCAGTAGTATCTCGGGGGGCAGGGATACGCAGTATTTT.